The entry below gives a single TCR beta chain sequence along with its context. The sample originates from a study of blood T cell repertoires in COVID-19. Study context: COVID-19 samples collected from the United States, Italy and Spain covered acute and convalescent phases. PBMCs, B-cell-depleted T cells, or T cells were the source of the cDNA or gDNA that made up the material.

Per the study methods: Amplification of reference gene primers provided the estimated nucleated cell counts. Profiling relied on immunoSEQ multiplex PCR, and the TCRdb table lists in-frame clones only, not all of them. The V and J calls and clone size come from that table; D and trimming were worked out from the DNA. The repertoire has 70,000 to 85,000 clones, 87% of them found once; the top ten carry roughly 3.1%. Germline CDR1 SEHNR, CDR2 FQNEAQ (reference sequence). The germline V and J ends were trimmed by 5 bases and 6 bases, with 17 bases remaining between them. The CDR3 spans 15 residues. The V call is TRBV7-9, the J call TRBJ2-1; the D gene is possibly TRBD1 (5 bases). The specimen sequenced was peripheral blood. The sequence was collected from a woman between 50 and 59 years old with active or convalescent COVID-19. The CDR3: CASSEGVTTPNEQFF. As DNA, the CDR3 is TGTGCCAGCAGCGAAGGGGTCACTACACCCAATGAGCAGTTCTTC.